This passage covers 30 T cell receptor beta chains from one sample sequenced in a study of OX40 agonist ivuxolimab in advanced cancers. TCRdb keeps only in-frame clones here, not all; method: immunoSEQ multiplex PCR. The sample has 70,000 to 80,000 clones; roughly 80% are singletons. Sequencing was performed on CD4+ or CD8+ T cells sorted from blood, taken in a trial of the OX40 agonist ivuxolimab. These receptors were taken from an adult with an advanced solid tumor such as melanoma, head and neck, liver or kidney cancer.

The chain joins TRBV6-5 to TRBJ2-1, with TRBD2 as a possible D gene (6 bases). This CDR3 has 13 residues. CDR1 is MNHEY, CDR2 SVGAGI, per germline. Trimming pared 0 bases from V and 9 bases from J, leaving 9 bases between. CDR3 loop: CASSYSEGFEQFF. The CDR3 DNA is TGTGCCAGCAGTTACTCGGAGGGGTTTGAGCAGTTCTTC.

This clone was counted a single time. The rearrangement links TRBV6-4 to TRBJ2-7; D tentatively fits TRBD1 or TRBD2 (6 bases each). The CDR3 has 14 amino acids. The V end was cut by 6 bases, the J end by 1 base, with 13 bases between. CDR1 MRHNA and CDR2 SNTAGT come from the germline V gene. CDR3 loop: CASRGAGSSYEQYF. In DNA form, the CDR3 reads TGTGCCAGCAGGGGGGCGGGGTCGTCCTACGAGCAGTACTTC.

Comment on this clone: The sample contains more than one DNA sequence encoding this CDR3. V usage is TRBV18 and J usage is TRBJ1-1; weak D call: TRBD1 (5 bases). Germline V CDR1 and CDR2: KGHSH, LQKENI. The V end lost 3 bases, the J end lost 1 base, and 9 bases lay between the germline ends. The CDR3 loop spans 14 amino acids. The CDR3 sequence is CASSPGQQNTEAFF. CDR3 coding DNA: TGTGCCAGCTCACCGGGGCAACAGAACACTGAAGCTTTCTTT.

The chain combines TRBV5-1 with TRBJ1-1; D may be TRBD1 (6 bases). Trimming removed 4 bases from V and 1 base from J, with 14 bases in between. Germline values: CDR1 SGHRS, CDR2 YFSETQ. The CDR3 is 15 amino acids. The CDR3 DNA reads TGCGCCAGCAGCGCACAGGGAGATGGGAACACTGAAGCTTTCTTT. This encodes CASSAQGDGNTEAFF.

This rearrangement joins TRBV5-1 to TRBJ2-7; TRBD2 agrees at 11 bases. The CDR3 totals 17 residues. The V segment lost 1 base and the J segment 1 base; nucleotides outside the gene matches: 7. Germline V CDR1 and CDR2: SGHRS, YFSETQ. The CDR3 region is CASSLLASGRRSYEQYF. CDR3 DNA sequence: TGCGCCAGCAGCTTGTTGGCTAGCGGGAGGCGGTCCTACGAGCAGTACTTC.

The chain is built from TRBV4-2 and TRBJ2-3, with D perhaps TRBD2 (5 bases). Germline V CDR1 and CDR2: LGHNA, YNFKEQ. CDR3 length equals 17 residues. The V gene lost 1 base and the J gene lost 0 bases, with 14 bases spanning the gap. The CDR3 bases are TGTGCCAGCAGCCAAGCACTAGGCCTAACTAGCACAGATACGCAGTATTTT. Protein sequence: CASSQALGLTSTDTQYF.

The rearrangement uses TRBV5-5 and TRBJ1-1; possible D gene TRBD1, 6 bases. Trimming took 3 bases from V and 0 from J, leaving 15 bases between them. The CDR3 length is 16 residues. CDR1 is SGHKS and CDR2 is YYEKEE in the germline V gene (reference sequence). The CDR3 protein is CASSSSDSLMNTEAFF. In nucleotides, the CDR3 is TGTGCCAGCAGCTCCTCGGACAGTTTAATGAACACTGAAGCTTTCTTT. Full variable domain (remainder filled in from reference TRBV5-5 and TRBJ1-1): DAGVTQSPTHLIKTRGQQVTLRCSPISGHKSVSWYQQVLGQGPQFIFQYYEKEERGRGNFPDRFSARQFPNYSSELNVNALLLGDSALYLCASSSSDSLMNTEAFFGQGTRLTVV.

The gene calls are TRBV29-1 and TRBJ2-5; 10 bases align to TRBD1. Germline V lookup: CDR1 SQVTM, CDR2 ANQGSEA. The CDR3 sequence is 13 residues long. The trim removed 5 bases at V and 5 bases at J, leaving 5 bases unmatched. The CDR3 is CSVRQGAAETQYF. The CDR3, as DNA: TGCAGCGTTCGACAGGGGGCCGCTGAGACCCAGTACTTC.

The rearrangement uses TRBV7-9 and TRBJ2-1; a weak D match, TRBD2 (6 bases). The V and J ends lost 10 bases and 0 bases respectively, with 13 bases between them. The germline CDR1 and CDR2 sequences are SEHNR and FQNEAQ (reference sequence). This CDR3 has 14 residues. CDR3 protein: CATLARDSYNEQFF. As DNA, the CDR3 is TGTGCCACCCTGGCGCGGGACTCCTACAATGAGCAGTTCTTC.

The chain recombines TRBV21-1 with TRBJ1-1; the table's TRBD1 call for D was not verified on the DNA. TRBV21-1 is designated a pseudogene. The CDR3 extends over 14 amino acids. CDR3 amino acids: CASSSPGQGFEAFF. The CDR3 bases are TGTGCCAGCAGCAGCCCGGGACAGGGCTTTGAAGCTTTCTTT.

The CDR3 loop is CASSIAVDRYIQYF. The CDR3 region has the DNA TGTGCCAGTAGTATAGCCGTCGACAGGTACATTCAGTACTTC. The chain combines TRBV19 with TRBJ2-4, with a tentative D call TRBD1 (6 bases). Deletions cut 1 base from V and 8 bases from J, with 12 bases between. The CDR3 is made up of 14 amino acids. CDR1 and CDR2 (germline): LNHDA, SQIVND (reference sequence).

This clone has just a few counts. The gene calls are TRBV11-2 and TRBJ1-2; the D gene is possibly TRBD1 (6 bases). The CDR3 extends over 14 amino acids. Trimming pared 5 bases from V and 0 bases from J, leaving 10 bases between. The V gene's germline CDR1 is SGHAT and CDR2 FQNNGV. The CDR3 sequence: CASSQTGSNYGYTF. In DNA, the CDR3 is TGTGCCAGCAGCCAGACAGGTTCTAACTATGGCTACACCTTC.

The chain carries TRBV7-9 and TRBJ1-2, with D possibly matching TRBD1 (5 bases). This CDR3 region has 14 residues. V was shortened by 6 bases and J by 4 bases, with 15 bases between the two germline ends. The V gene's germline CDR1 is SEHNR and CDR2 FQNEAQ (reference sequence). The CDR3 protein is CASSSRDALYGYTF. The CDR3 region has the DNA TGTGCCAGCAGTTCCCGGGACGCACTCTATGGCTACACCTTC.

The chain links TRBV6-1 to TRBJ2-1; no clear D. V gave up 1 base and J gave up 0 bases, with 10 bases separating them. The CDR3 extends over 16 amino acids. Germline CDR1 MNHNS, CDR2 SASEGT. CDR3 DNA sequence: TGTGCCAGCAGTGAAGGGACGCCGAGCTCCTACAATGAGCAGTTCTTC. Translated, it gives CASSEGTPSSYNEQFF.

The J gene is TRBJ2-3, the V gene TRBV19; the D is unclear. The CDR3 consists of 15 residues. In germline, CDR1 is LNHDA, CDR2 SQIVND (reference sequence). The ends were cut back, 1 base at V and 3 bases at J, with 11 bases in the middle. The CDR3 region is CASSIVAGLTDTQYF. The CDR3 bases are TGTGCCAGTAGTATAGTTGCTGGCCTAACAGATACGCAGTATTTT.

The CDR3 sequence is CAISPPVSGRALKQFF. In nucleotides, the CDR3 is TGTGCCATCAGCCCACCGGTTAGCGGGCGGGCCCTTAAGCAGTTCTTC. V and J are TRBV10-3 and TRBJ2-1; TRBD2 aligns across 7 bases. Per the germline V gene, CDR1 is ENHRY and CDR2 is SYGVKD. This CDR3 spans 16 amino acids. V dropped 6 bases and J dropped 11; count of bases not matched to a gene: 19.

V and J are TRBV11-2 and TRBJ2-1; 15 positions match TRBD2. Germline lookup yields CDR1 SGHAT and CDR2 FQNNGV. V shed 5 bases and J 8 bases; nucleotides not matched to a gene: 13. The CDR3 is 18 residues long. The CDR3 loop reads CASSPRTSGRAWIDEQFF. The CDR3 DNA follows: TGTGCCAGCAGCCCCAGGACTAGCGGGAGGGCCTGGATTGATGAGCAGTTCTTC.

The CDR3 DNA is TGCAGCCTTGTGGGGGGGGAGGAGCAGTTCTTC. Encoded protein: CSLVGGEEQFF. The chain couples TRBV29-1 to TRBJ2-1; the match to TRBD2 covers 7 bases. Trimming at V came to 8 bases and at J to 10 bases, leaving 8 bases not matched to a gene. The CDR3 covers 11 residues. CDR1 and CDR2 from the germline V gene are SQVTM and ANQGSEA.

This chain links TRBV27 with TRBJ2-5, with no clear D. Germline V lookup: CDR1 MNHEY, CDR2 SMNVEV (reference sequence). The V end was cut by 5 bases, the J end by 0 bases, with 7 bases between. This CDR3 contains 13 residues. The CDR3 here is CASSKIYQETQYF. The CDR3 DNA sequence: TGTGCCAGCAGTAAGATCTACCAAGAGACCCAGTACTTC.

J is TRBJ2-5 and V is TRBV6-1; 11 nucleotides align to TRBD2. J gave up 7 bases and V 7 bases, and 8 bases lay outside the gene matches. This CDR3 region has 14 residues. CDR1 and CDR2 (germline): MNHNS, SASEGT. DNA for the CDR3: TGTGCCAGCACCCTAAATCTAGCGGGGGGGACCCAGTACTTC. The encoded protein is CASTLNLAGGTQYF.

The table lists this clone with a few counts. The rearrangement uses TRBV19 and TRBJ1-2, with a tentative D call TRBD1 (6 bases). Germline assignment: CDR1 LNHDA and CDR2 SQIVND (reference sequence). The CDR3 totals 14 residues. V was pared by 4 bases and J by 8 bases, with 17 bases between. CDR3 nucleotides: TGTGCCAGTAGTACCAACAGGGTTTCAGGGGGCTACACCTTC. Encoded protein: CASSTNRVSGGYTF.

The V and J genes are TRBV19 and TRBJ1-1, with TRBD1 matching 10 bases. With V trimmed by 7 bases and J by 0 bases, 11 bases remained unmatched. The germline CDR1 and CDR2 sequences are LNHDA and SQIVND (reference sequence). The CDR3 runs to 17 residues. The CDR3: CASTIIGTGAMNTEAFF. CDR3 nucleotide sequence: TGTGCCAGTACCATAATTGGGACAGGGGCCATGAACACTGAAGCTTTCTTT.

The chain carries TRBV5-1 and TRBJ1-2, with a tentative D call TRBD1 (5 bases). This CDR3 has 15 amino acids. V was cut by 2 bases and J by 1 base, with 12 bases left in between. The V gene's germline CDR1 is SGHRS and CDR2 YFSETQ. The CDR3 loop is CASSFVDRDNYGYTF. CDR3 nucleotides: TGCGCCAGCAGCTTTGTTGACAGAGATAACTATGGCTACACCTTC.

This clone was observed once. The rearrangement uses TRBV19 and TRBJ1-6, with D tentatively TRBD1 (5 bases). V was cut by 6 bases and J by 6 bases, with 15 bases left in between. CDR1 LNHDA and CDR2 SQIVND come from the germline V gene (reference sequence). The CDR3 has 15 amino acids. The CDR3 loop is CASRDRDQSNSPLHF. For the CDR3, the DNA is TGTGCCAGTAGAGACCGGGACCAATCTAATTCACCCCTCCACTTT.

The rearrangement joins TRBV7-3 to TRBJ2-1, with TRBD2 as a possible D gene (6 bases). There are 16 residues in the CDR3. Germline V lookup: CDR1 SGHTA, CDR2 FQGTGA. V lost 5 bases to trimming and J lost 3 bases, with 17 bases between them. The CDR3 loop reads CASSPRGEVGYNEQFF. The CDR3 DNA is TGTGCCAGCAGCCCCCGAGGGGAGGTTGGCTACAATGAGCAGTTCTTC.

The chain recombines TRBV29-1 with TRBJ2-3; 8 nucleotides align to TRBD2. The CDR3 has 18 residues. V trimming: 0 bases; J trimming: 1 base; junction bases outside the gene matches: 12. Germline V gene data show CDR1 as SQVTM and CDR2 as ANQGSEA. CDR3 nucleotide sequence: TGCAGCGTTGAAGAACCGGGGGGGGCTAGCGATGGCACAGATACGCAGTATTTT. This sequence encodes CSVEEPGGASDGTDTQYF.

The chain links TRBV11-2 to TRBJ2-1, with TRBD2 identical over 7 bases. Germline lookup yields CDR1 SGHAT and CDR2 FQNNGV. The CDR3 loop spans 16 amino acids. V lost 2 bases and J lost 7; bases outside the gene matches: 11. The CDR3 coding sequence is TGTGCCAGCAGCTTATTCGGCGGGGGTGTGATGAATGAGCAGTTCTTC. It codes for CASSLFGGGVMNEQFF.

CDR3 sequence (DNA): TGTGCCAGCAGTTTCCATTACAATGAGCAGTTCTTC. Residues: CASSFHYNEQFF. V is TRBV27 and J is TRBJ2-1; D is unresolved. The CDR3 length is 12 residues. CDR1 and CDR2 (germline): MNHEY, SMNVEV (reference sequence). V lost 3 bases, J lost 4 bases, and 4 bases lay in between.

The chain is built from TRBV6-6 and TRBJ1-3; no firm D call. Germline V CDR1 and CDR2: MNHNY, SVGAGI (reference sequence). Trimming took 7 bases from V and 0 from J, leaving 4 bases between them. The CDR3 covers 12 residues. The CDR3 DNA reads TGTGCCAGCACCAACTCTGGAAACACCATATATTTT. Translating gives CASTNSGNTIYF.

The V gene is TRBV13, the J gene TRBJ1-2; 9 bases agree with TRBD1. The CDR3 totals 14 residues. With 5 bases clipped from V and 7 bases from J, the junction kept 8 bases outside the gene matches. The germline gives CDR1 PRHDT, CDR2 FYEKMQ (reference sequence). As DNA, the CDR3 is TGTGCCAGCAGCGGAACAGGGGGCAGGAGTGGCTACACCTTC. This sequence encodes CASSGTGGRSGYTF.